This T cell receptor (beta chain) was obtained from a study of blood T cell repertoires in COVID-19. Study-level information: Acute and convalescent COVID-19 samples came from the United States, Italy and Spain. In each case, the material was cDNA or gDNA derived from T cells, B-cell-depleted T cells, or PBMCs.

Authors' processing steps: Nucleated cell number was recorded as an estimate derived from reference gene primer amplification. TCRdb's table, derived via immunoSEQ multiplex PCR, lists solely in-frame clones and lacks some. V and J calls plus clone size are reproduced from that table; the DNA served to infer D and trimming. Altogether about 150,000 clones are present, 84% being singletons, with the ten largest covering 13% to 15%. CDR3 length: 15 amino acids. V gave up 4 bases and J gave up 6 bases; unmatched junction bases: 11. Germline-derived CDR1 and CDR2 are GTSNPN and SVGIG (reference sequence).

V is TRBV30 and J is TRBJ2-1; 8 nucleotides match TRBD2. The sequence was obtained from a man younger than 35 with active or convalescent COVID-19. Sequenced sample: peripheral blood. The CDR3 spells CAWTANGLAVNEQFF. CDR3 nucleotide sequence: TGTGCCTGGACTGCAAATGGACTAGCCGTCAATGAGCAGTTCTTC.